Sequencing of this T cell receptor beta chain was carried out in a study of T cells in Graves' hyperthyroidism and ophthalmopathy. General study findings and limits: Researchers report that a 13 V-J model separated ophthalmopathy from stable hyperthyroidism. Most clonotypes expanded in the thyroid (above 0.001) were also present in blood.

A remark on this clonotype: What it binds is unknown.

Germline V gene lookup returns CDR1 SGHVS and CDR2 FQNEAQ. CDR3 size: 16 residues. V shed 2 bases and J 7 bases; nucleotides not matched to a gene: 10. The CDR3 regions of TCR beta were amplified from RNA transcripts. Initially, a first-round RT-PCR of the TCR CDR3 employed the HTBI primer set. TCRdb ran MiXCR on the multiplex PCR reads and lists one entry per CDR3 protein. In the table there are 500,000 to 800,000 distinct CDR3 sequences, roughly 46% of which are singletons. V usage is TRBV7-8 and J usage is TRBJ1-4, with 7 bases identical to TRBD1. This TCR was recovered from an adult man with Graves' disease, either hyperthyroidism or ophthalmopathy (not recorded which). Specimen: peripheral blood or thyroid tissue (not recorded which). The DNA for the CDR3 is TGTGCCAGCAGCTTAAGCGAGACAGGGCGTACTGAAAAACTGTTTTTT. Translated, it gives CASSLSETGRTEKLFF.